These 15 T cell receptor beta chains were all obtained from the same sample, sequenced in a study of cytomegalovirus exposure and HLA in healthy donors. A multiplex PCR was run with 60 Vbeta primers and 13 Jbeta primers. Assay: immunoSEQ multiplex PCR; the TCRdb copy retains only in-frame clones and omits some. The table shows 150,000 or so clones, with 74% occurring only once. Sequencing was performed on PBMCs. The receptors stem from a man aged 25 to 45 in good health and CMV-seronegative.

In nucleotides, the CDR3 is TGCGCCAGCAGAAGAGGGGGGGCCTACAATGAGCAGTTCTTC. Protein sequence: CASRRGGAYNEQFF. V usage is TRBV5-1 and J usage is TRBJ2-1, with D perhaps TRBD2 (7 bases). The CDR3 has 14 amino acids. Trimming took off 5 bases at V and 2 bases at J, with 11 bases between the two ends. Per the germline V gene, CDR1 is SGHRS and CDR2 is YFSETQ.

The chain links TRBV5-7 to TRBJ2-7; 12 bases agree with TRBD2. TRBV5-7 is recorded as an ORF, its role being uncertain. The CDR3 is made up of 17 amino acids. V shed 2 bases, J shed 2 bases, and the junction held 8 bases outside the gene matches. Here the CDR3 reads CASSFLPSGGAPYEQYF. CDR3 sequence (DNA): TGTGCCAGCAGCTTCCTCCCTAGCGGGGGGGCTCCCTACGAGCAGTACTTC.

There are a few counts of this clone. DNA of the CDR3: TGTGCCAGCAGTTATGCGGGTTACCAAGAGACCCAGTACTTC. This sequence encodes CASSYAGYQETQYF. This chain links TRBV6-5 with TRBJ2-5, with D maybe TRBD2 (5 bases). The germline V gene encodes CDR1 MNHEY and CDR2 SVGAGI. Deletions cut 3 bases from V and 0 bases from J, with 8 bases between. This CDR3 spans 14 amino acids.

This chain connects TRBV25-1 to TRBJ1-5; 9 positions agree with TRBD1. This CDR3 has 13 amino acids. V lost 6 bases, J lost 5 bases, and 2 bases stayed unmatched. Per germline, CDR1 MGHDK and CDR2 SYGVNS. The CDR3 nucleotides read TGTGCCAGCAGAACAGGGGGCGATCAGCCCCAGCATTTT. This codes for CASRTGGDQPQHF.

The chain is built from TRBV12-5 and TRBJ2-2; D gene uncertain. The germline gives CDR1 LGHNT, CDR2 FRNRAP. This CDR3 comprises 18 residues. V was cut by 0 bases and J by 6 bases, with 20 bases left in between. Here the CDR3 reads CASGLVLNPQSKSGELFF. The CDR3 nucleotides are TGTGCTAGTGGTTTGGTACTTAATCCACAGTCTAAATCCGGGGAGCTGTTTTTT. Combining the CDR3 with reference TRBV12-5 and TRBJ2-2 gives the whole variable domain DARVTQTPRHKVTEMGQEVTMRCQPILGHNTVFWYRQTMMQGLELLAYFRNRAPLDDSGMPKDRFSAEMPDATLATLKIQPSEPRDSAVYFCASGLVLNPQSKSGELFFGEGSRLTVL.

This clone has a handful of counts. The chain links TRBV6-5 to TRBJ1-1, with a weak D call TRBD1 (5 bases). The CDR3 has 13 amino acids. Trimming took off 4 bases at V and 6 bases at J, with 12 bases between the two ends. CDR1 and CDR2 from the germline V gene are MNHEY and SVGAGI. The chain's CDR3 is CASSSGDRPEAFF. Here the CDR3 DNA reads TGTGCCAGCAGTTCGGGGGATCGGCCTGAAGCTTTCTTT.

This rearrangement joins TRBV2 to TRBJ2-3; 7 bases match TRBD2. Unmatched junction bases numbered 2, after V lost 8 bases and J lost 0 bases. This CDR3 comprises 13 residues. Per germline, CDR1 SNHLY and CDR2 FYNNEI. CDR3 in amino acids: CASSGGSTDTQYF. The CDR3, as DNA: TGTGCCAGCTCCGGGGGGAGCACAGATACGCAGTATTTT.

This clone was found once. The chain has TRBV7-9 and TRBJ2-2, with 9 bases matching TRBD1. The CDR3 sequence is 15 residues long. Losses at the gene ends were 5 bases for V and 5 bases for J; bases not matched to a gene: 6. The germline gives CDR1 SEHNR, CDR2 FQNEAQ (reference sequence). The CDR3, as DNA: TGTGCCAGCAGCCCGCGGGACAGGGTTACCGGGGAGCTGTTTTTT. Amino acids: CASSPRDRVTGELFF. The entire variable domain, with the rest obtained from reference TRBV7-9 and TRBJ2-2, is as follows: DTGVSQNPRHKITKRGQNVTFRCDPISEHNRLYWYRQTLGQGPEFLTYFQNEAQLEKSRLLSDRFSAERPKGSFSTLEIQRTEQGDSAMYLCASSPRDRVTGELFFGEGSRLTVL.

The chain links TRBV19 to TRBJ2-6; 9 nucleotides agree with TRBD1. Germline V gives CDR1 LNHDA, CDR2 SQIVND (reference sequence). V lost 5 bases to trimming and J lost 4 bases; unmatched junction nucleotides: 6. The CDR3 loop spans 16 amino acids. CDR3 region: CASSPGTGTGANVLTF. CDR3 sequence (DNA): TGTGCCAGTAGTCCCGGGACAGGGACCGGGGCCAACGTCCTGACTTTC. Using reference TRBV19 and TRBJ2-6 for the parts outside the CDR3, the full variable domain is DGGITQSPKYLFRKEGQNVTLSCEQNLNHDAMYWYRQDPGQGLRLIYYSQIVNDFQKGDIAEGYSVSREKKESFPLTVTSAQKNPTAFYLCASSPGTGTGANVLTFGAGSRLTVL.

The chain joins TRBV13 to TRBJ1-1, with D possibly being TRBD1 (6 bases). This CDR3 has 14 amino acids. Germline lookup yields CDR1 PRHDT and CDR2 FYEKMQ (reference sequence). V lost 10 bases to trimming and J lost 0 bases, with 15 bases between them. The DNA for the CDR3 is TGTGCCACAGAAATACAGGGTATGAACACTGAAGCTTTCTTT. Translation: CATEIQGMNTEAFF.

The chain joins TRBV19 to TRBJ1-1; weak D call: TRBD1 (5 bases). CDR3 size: 13 residues. CDR1 and CDR2 from the germline V gene are LNHDA and SQIVND (reference sequence). Trimming took off 6 bases at V and 1 base at J, with 9 bases between the two ends. The CDR3 nucleotides read TGTGCCAGTAGCACCAGGGAGAACACTGAAGCTTTCTTT. It encodes CASSTRENTEAFF.

In nucleotides, the CDR3 is TGCAGTGCCTGGACTAGCAATGAGCAGTTCTTC. Its translation is CSAWTSNEQFF. V usage is TRBV20-1 and J usage is TRBJ2-1, with 7 bases that match TRBD2. V lost 6 bases, J lost 6 bases, and 2 bases stayed unmatched. Germline-derived CDR1 and CDR2 are DFQATT and SNEGSKA (reference sequence). The CDR3 runs 11 residues.

This clone was counted between two and nine times. The rearrangement links TRBV7-6 to TRBJ1-1; the match to TRBD1 covers 7 bases. The CDR3 is 15 residues long. CDR1 is SGHVS, CDR2 FNYEAQ, per germline. Losses at the gene ends were 0 bases for V and 5 bases for J; bases not matched to a gene: 6. The chain's CDR3 is CASSLASGGATEAFF. The CDR3 DNA sequence: TGTGCCAGCAGCTTAGCGTCAGGGGGAGCTACTGAAGCTTTCTTT.

The chain couples TRBV16 to TRBJ2-3; 7 positions agree with TRBD1. This CDR3 has 15 residues. Germline CDR1 is KGHSY and CDR2 is FQNENV. V shed 0 bases and J 4 bases; nucleotides not matched to a gene: 4. The CDR3 is CASSQSRGGADTQYF. The CDR3 nucleotides read TGTGCCAGCAGCCAATCAAGAGGGGGCGCAGATACGCAGTATTTT. The variable domain in full, with the rest retrieved from reference TRBV16 and TRBJ2-3, is GEEVAQTPKHLVRGEGQKAKLYCAPIKGHSYVFWYQQVLKNEFKFLISFQNENVFDETGMPKERFSAKCLPNSPCSLEIQATKLEDSAVYFCASSQSRGGADTQYFGPGTRLTVL.

V gene TRBV2 combines with J gene TRBJ1-5; D ambiguous. Trimming took off 6 bases at V and 3 bases at J, with 9 bases between the two ends. This CDR3 region has 13 residues. Germline V gene data show CDR1 as SNHLY and CDR2 as FYNNEI. In DNA, the CDR3 is TGTGCCAGCAGGTGGAGGGACAATCAGCCCCAGCATTTT. This gives the protein CASRWRDNQPQHF.